What follows describes a single T cell receptor beta chain. The data were taken from a study of cytomegalovirus exposure and HLA in healthy donors. The germline CDR1 and CDR2 sequences are SGHTA and FQGTGA. The germline V and J ends were trimmed by 5 bases and 3 bases, with 9 bases remaining between them. There are 13 residues in the CDR3. Some clones are missing from TCRdb's copy, which holds only in-frame ones; the method was immunoSEQ multiplex PCR. The profile shows 200,000 to 300,000 clones, less than 95% of them singletons. The sequencing input was PBMCs. The clonotype originates from a woman in her twenties or thirties in good health and CMV-seronegative. V usage is TRBV7-3 and J usage is TRBJ2-3; D gene unclear. DNA of the CDR3: TGTGCCAGCAGCCCCGGGTCTACAGATACGCAGTATTTT. As protein: CASSPGSTDTQYF.